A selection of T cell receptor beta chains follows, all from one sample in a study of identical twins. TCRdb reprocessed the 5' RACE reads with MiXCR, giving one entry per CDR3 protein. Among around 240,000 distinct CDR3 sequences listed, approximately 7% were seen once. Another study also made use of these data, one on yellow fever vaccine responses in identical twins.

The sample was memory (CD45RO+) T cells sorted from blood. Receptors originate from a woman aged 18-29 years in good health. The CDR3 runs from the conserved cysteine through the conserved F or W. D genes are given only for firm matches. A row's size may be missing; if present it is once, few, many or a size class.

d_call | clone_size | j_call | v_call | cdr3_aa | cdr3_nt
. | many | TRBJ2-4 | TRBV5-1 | CASSLAEGLAKNIQYF | TGCGCCAGCAGCTTGGCCGAGGGTCTAGCCAAAAACATTCAGTACTTC
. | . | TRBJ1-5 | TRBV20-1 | CSAREDWSNQPQHF | TGCAGTGCTAGAGAAGACTGGTCTAATCAGCCCCAGCATTTT
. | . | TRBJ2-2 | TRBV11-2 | CASSFMGYTGELFF | TGTGCCAGCAGCTTTATGGGATACACCGGGGAGCTGTTTTTT
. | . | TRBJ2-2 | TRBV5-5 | CASSRPHPGGTGELFF | TGTGCCAGCAGCAGGCCCCACCCCGGCGGCACCGGGGAGCTGTTTTTT
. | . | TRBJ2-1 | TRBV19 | CASSILFGGLYNEQFF | TGTGCCAGTAGTATCCTGTTCGGGGGCCTCTACAATGAGCAGTTCTTC
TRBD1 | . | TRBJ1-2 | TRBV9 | CASSAGTGGRGYTF | TGTGCCAGCAGCGCCGGGACAGGGGGCCGTGGCTACACCTTC
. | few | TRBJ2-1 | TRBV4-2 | CASSPDYGDFYNEQFF | TGTGCCAGCAGCCCAGACTATGGGGATTTCTACAATGAGCAGTTCTTC
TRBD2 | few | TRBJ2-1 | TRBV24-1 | CATSDWTRSYNEQFF | TGTGCCACCAGTGACTGGACTAGGTCCTACAATGAGCAGTTCTTC
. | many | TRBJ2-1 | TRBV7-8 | CAGSAGRGHNEQFF | TGTGCCGGCTCTGCGGGACGGGGTCACAATGAGCAGTTCTTC
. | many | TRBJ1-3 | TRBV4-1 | CASSQPRQSGNTIYF | TGCGCCAGCAGCCAACCCCGACAGTCTGGAAACACCATATATTTT
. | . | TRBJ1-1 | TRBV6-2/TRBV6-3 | CASTGRNTEAFF | TGTGCCAGCACGGGCAGAAACACTGAAGCTTTCTTT
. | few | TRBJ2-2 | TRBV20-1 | CSARKPGSGELFF | TGCAGTGCTAGAAAACCAGGATCCGGGGAGCTGTTTTTT
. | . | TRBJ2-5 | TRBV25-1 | CASSDIRPKETQYF | TGTGCCAGCAGTGACATACGGCCGAAAGAGACCCAGTACTTC
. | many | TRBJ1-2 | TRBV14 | CASSQFPDFVSGYTF | TGTGCCAGCAGCCAGTTTCCAGATTTCGTTAGTGGCTACACCTTC